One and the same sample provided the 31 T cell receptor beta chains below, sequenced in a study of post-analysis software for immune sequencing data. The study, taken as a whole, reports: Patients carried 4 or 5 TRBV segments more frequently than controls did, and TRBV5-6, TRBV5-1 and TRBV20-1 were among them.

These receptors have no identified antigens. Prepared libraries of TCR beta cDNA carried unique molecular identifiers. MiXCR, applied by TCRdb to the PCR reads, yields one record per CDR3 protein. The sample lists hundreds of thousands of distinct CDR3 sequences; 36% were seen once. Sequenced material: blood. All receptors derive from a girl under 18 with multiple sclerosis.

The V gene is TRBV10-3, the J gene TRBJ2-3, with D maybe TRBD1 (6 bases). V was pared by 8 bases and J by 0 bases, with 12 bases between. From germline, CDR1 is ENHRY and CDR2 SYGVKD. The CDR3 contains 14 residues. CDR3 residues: CAIAPGQSTDTQYF. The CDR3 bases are TGTGCCATCGCCCCGGGACAAAGCACAGATACGCAGTATTTT.

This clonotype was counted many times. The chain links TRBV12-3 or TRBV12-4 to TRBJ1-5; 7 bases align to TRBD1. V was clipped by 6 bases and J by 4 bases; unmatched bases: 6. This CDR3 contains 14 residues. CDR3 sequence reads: CASSNRGTNQPQHF. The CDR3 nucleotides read TGTGCCAGCAGCAACAGGGGAACGAATCAGCCCCAGCATTTT.

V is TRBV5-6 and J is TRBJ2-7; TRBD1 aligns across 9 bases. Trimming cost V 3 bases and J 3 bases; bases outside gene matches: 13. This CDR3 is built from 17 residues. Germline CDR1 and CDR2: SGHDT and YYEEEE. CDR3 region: CASSSKTGTGSLYEQYF. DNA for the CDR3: TGTGCCAGCAGCTCCAAGACCGGGACAGGGTCCCTCTACGAGCAGTACTTC.

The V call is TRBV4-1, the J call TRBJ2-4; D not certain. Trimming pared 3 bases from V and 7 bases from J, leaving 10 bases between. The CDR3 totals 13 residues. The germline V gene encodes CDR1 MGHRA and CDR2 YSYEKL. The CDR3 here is CASSQVVANIQYF. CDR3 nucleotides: TGCGCCAGCAGCCAGGTAGTCGCCAACATTCAGTACTTC.

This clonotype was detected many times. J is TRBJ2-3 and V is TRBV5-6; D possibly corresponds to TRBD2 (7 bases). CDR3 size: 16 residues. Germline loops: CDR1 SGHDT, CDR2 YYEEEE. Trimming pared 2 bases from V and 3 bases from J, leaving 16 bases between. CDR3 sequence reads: CASSFRAGAFTDTQYF. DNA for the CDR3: TGTGCCAGCAGCTTTCGGGCGGGGGCATTTACAGATACGCAGTATTTT.

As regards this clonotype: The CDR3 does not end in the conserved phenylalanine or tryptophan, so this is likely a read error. The CDR3 coding sequence is TGCGCCAGCAGCTTGGTTCCTAACACCGGGGAGCTGTTTGTT. Amino acids: CASSLVPNTGELFV. The V and J genes are TRBV5-1 and TRBJ2-2; D uncertain. The CDR3 length is 14 residues. Germline CDR1 is SGHRS and CDR2 is YFSETQ. Trimming cost V 0 bases and J 2 bases, with 5 bases left between them.

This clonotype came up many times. The CDR3 spells CASSFRQGRDGYTF. CDR3 bases: TGTGCCAGCAGTTTCCGACAGGGGAGGGATGGCTACACCTTC. The chain uses TRBV27 and TRBJ1-2, with 8 bases lining up with TRBD1. This CDR3 is 14 amino acids long. Germline values: CDR1 MNHEY, CDR2 SMNVEV (reference sequence). The V segment lost 3 bases and the J segment 6 bases; nucleotides outside the gene matches: 6.

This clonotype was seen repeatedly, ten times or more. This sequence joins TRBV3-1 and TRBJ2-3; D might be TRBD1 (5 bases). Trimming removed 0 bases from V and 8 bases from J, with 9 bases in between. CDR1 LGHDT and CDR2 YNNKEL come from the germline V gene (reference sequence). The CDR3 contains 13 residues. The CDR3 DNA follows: TGTGCCAGCAGCCAAGATCCGCAGGGTACGCAGTATTTT. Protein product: CASSQDPQGTQYF.

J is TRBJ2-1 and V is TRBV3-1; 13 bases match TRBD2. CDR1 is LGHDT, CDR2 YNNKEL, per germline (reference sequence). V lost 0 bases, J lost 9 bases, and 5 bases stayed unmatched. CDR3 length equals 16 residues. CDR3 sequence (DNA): TGTGCCAGCAGCCAAGAACTAGCGGGAGGGCCAAGTGAGCAGTTCTTC. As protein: CASSQELAGGPSEQFF.

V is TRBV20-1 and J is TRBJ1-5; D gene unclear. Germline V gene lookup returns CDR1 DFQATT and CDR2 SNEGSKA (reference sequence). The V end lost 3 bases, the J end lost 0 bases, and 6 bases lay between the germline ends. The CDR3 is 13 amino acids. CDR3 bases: TGCAGTGCTAGCAGGAATAGCAATCAGCCCCAGCATTTT. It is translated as CSASRNSNQPQHF.

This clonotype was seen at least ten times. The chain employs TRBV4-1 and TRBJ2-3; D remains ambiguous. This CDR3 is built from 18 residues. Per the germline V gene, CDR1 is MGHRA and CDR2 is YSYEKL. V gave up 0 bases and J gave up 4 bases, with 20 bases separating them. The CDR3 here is CASSQDRSSNGQADTQYF. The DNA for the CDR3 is TGCGCCAGCAGCCAAGATAGGTCAAGCAATGGTCAAGCAGATACGCAGTATTTT.

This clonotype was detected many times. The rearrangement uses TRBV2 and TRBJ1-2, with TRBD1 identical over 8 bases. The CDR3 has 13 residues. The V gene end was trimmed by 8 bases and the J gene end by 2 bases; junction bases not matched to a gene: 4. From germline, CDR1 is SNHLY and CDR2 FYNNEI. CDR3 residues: CASGGQENYGYTF. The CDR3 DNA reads TGTGCCAGCGGGGGACAGGAGAACTATGGCTACACCTTC.

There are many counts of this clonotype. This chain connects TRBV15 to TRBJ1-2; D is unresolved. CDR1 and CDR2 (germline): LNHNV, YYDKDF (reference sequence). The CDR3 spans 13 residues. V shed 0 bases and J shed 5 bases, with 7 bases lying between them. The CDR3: CATSRDSGYGYTF. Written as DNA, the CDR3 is TGTGCCACCAGCAGAGACAGTGGTTATGGCTACACCTTC.

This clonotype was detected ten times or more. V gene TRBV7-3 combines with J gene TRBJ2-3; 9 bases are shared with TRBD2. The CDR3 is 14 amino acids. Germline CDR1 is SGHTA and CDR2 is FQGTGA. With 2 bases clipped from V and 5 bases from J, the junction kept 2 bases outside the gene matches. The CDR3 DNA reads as TGTGCCAGCAGCTTACTAGCGGGACTAGATACGCAGTATTTT. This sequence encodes CASSLLAGLDTQYF.

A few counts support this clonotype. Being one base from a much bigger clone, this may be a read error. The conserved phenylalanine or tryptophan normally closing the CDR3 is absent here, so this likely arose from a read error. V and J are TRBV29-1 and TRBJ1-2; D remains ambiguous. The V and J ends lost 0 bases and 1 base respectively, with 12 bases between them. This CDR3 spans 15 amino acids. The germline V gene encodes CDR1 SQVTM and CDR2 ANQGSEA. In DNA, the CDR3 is TGCAGCGTTGAAGATCGGGAACGGCTTAACTATGGCTACACCGTC. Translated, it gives CSVEDRERLNYGYTV.

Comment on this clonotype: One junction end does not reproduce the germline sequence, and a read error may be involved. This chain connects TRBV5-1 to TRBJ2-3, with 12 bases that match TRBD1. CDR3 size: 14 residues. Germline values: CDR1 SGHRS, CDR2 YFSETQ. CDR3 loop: CTSSSGQGATPQYF. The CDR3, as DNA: TGCACCAGCAGCTCGGGACAGGGGGCCACTCCGCAGTATTTT.

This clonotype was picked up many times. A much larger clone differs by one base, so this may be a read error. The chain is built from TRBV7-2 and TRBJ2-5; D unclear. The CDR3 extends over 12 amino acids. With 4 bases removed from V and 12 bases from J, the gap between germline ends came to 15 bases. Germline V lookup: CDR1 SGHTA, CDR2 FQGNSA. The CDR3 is CASSSTHGTEYF. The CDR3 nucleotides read TGTGCCAGCAGCTCAACCCACGGTACGGAGTACTTC.

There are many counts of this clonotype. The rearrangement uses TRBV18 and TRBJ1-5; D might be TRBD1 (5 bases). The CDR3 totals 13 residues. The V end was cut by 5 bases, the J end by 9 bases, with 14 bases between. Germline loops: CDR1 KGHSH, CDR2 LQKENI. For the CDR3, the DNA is TGTGCCAGCTCAGAAGCAACGGGGCCGCCCCAGCATTTT. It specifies CASSEATGPPQHF.

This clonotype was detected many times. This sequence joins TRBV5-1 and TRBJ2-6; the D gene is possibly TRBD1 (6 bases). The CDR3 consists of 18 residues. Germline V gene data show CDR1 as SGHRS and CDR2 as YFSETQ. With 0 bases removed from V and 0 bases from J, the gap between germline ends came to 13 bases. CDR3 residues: CASSLEIQGPSGANVLTF. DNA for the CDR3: TGCGCCAGCAGCTTGGAGATCCAGGGGCCCTCTGGGGCCAACGTCCTGACTTTC.

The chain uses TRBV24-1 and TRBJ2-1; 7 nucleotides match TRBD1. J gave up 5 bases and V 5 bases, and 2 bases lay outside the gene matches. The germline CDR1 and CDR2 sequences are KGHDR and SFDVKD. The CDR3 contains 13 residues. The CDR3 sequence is CATSGGTDNEQFF. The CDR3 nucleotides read TGTGCCACCAGTGGTGGGACAGACAATGAGCAGTTCTTC.

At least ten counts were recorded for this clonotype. CDR3 amino acids: CSTTPLGGRETQYF. The CDR3 coding sequence is TGCAGCACCACACCGCTTGGGGGCCGGGAGACCCAGTACTTC. V is TRBV29-1 and J is TRBJ2-5; D possibly corresponds to TRBD1 (6 bases). V lost 8 bases and J lost 5, with 21 bases in between. Germline CDR1 SQVTM, CDR2 ANQGSEA. The CDR3 is made up of 14 amino acids.

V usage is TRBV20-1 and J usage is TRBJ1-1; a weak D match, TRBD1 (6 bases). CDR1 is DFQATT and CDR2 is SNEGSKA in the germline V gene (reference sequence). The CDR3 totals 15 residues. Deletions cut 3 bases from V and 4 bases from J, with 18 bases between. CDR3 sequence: CSARTSGAGTTEAFF. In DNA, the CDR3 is TGCAGTGCTAGGACGTCAGGGGCCGGAACCACTGAAGCTTTCTTT.

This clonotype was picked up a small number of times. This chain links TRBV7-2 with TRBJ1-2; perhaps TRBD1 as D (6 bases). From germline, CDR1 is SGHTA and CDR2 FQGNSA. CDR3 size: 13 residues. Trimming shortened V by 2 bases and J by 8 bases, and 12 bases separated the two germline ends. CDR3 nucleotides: TGTGCCAGCAGCTTATTCGGGGGCTGGGGCTACACCTTC. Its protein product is CASSLFGGWGYTF. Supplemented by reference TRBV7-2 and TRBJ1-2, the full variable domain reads GAGVSQSPSNKVTEKGKDVELRCDPISGHTALYWYRQSLGQGLEFLIYFQGNSAPDKSGLPSDRFSAERTGGSVSTLTIQRTQQEDSAVYLCASSLFGGWGYTFGSGTRLTVV.

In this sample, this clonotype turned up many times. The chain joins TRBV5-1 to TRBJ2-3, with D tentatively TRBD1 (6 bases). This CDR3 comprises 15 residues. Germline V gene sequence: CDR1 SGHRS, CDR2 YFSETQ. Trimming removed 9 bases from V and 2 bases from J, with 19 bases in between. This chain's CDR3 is CATVLGQSPTDTQYF. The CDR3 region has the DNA TGCGCCACCGTTCTCGGACAGTCTCCCACAGATACGCAGTATTTT.

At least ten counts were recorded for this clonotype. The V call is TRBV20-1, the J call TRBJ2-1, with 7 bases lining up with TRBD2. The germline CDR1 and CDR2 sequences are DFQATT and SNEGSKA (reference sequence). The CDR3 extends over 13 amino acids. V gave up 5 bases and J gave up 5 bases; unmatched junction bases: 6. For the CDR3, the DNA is TGCAGTGCTCCCACTAGCGTCCACAATGAGCAGTTCTTC. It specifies CSAPTSVHNEQFF.

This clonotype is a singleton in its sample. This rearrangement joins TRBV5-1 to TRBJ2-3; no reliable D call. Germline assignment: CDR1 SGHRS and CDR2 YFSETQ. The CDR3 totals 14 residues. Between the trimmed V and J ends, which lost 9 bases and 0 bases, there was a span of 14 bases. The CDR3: CATNLETSTDTQYF. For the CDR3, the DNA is TGCGCCACCAACCTGGAAACTAGCACAGATACGCAGTATTTT.

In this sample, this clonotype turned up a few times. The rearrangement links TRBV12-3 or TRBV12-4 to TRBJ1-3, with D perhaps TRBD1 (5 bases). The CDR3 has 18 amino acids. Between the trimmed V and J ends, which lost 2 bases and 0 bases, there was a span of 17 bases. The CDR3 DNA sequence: TGTGCCAGCAGTTTAACTCTCCCTGGAGGGGCCTCTGGAAACACCATATATTTT. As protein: CASSLTLPGGASGNTIYF.

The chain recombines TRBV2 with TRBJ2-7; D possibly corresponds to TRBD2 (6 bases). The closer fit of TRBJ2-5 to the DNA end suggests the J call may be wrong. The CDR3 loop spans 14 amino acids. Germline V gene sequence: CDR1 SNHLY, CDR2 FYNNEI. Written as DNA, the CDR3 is TGTGCCAGCAGCGCTGATGCGGGGAGGGAGACCCAGTACTTC. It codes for CASSADAGRETQYF.

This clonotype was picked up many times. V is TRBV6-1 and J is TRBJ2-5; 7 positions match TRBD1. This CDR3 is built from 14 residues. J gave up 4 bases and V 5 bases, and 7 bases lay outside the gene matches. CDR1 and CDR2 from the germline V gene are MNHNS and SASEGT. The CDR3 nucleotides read TGTGCCAGCAGTCGTGACAGGGTAGGAGAGACCCAGTACTTC. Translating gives CASSRDRVGETQYF.

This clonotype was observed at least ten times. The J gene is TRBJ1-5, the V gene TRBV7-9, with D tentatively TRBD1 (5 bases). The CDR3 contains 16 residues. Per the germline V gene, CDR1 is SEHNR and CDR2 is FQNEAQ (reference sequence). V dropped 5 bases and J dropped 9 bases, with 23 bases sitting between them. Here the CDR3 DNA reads TGTGCCAGCAGCACCGACCGGGACGGACGTTTCGGGCCCCAGCATTTT. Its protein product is CASSTDRDGRFGPQHF.

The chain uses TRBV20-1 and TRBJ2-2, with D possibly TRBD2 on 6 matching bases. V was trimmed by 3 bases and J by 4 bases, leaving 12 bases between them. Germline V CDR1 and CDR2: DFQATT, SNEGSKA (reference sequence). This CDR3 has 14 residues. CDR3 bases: TGCAGTGCTAGGGAAGGAGGGGTCACCGGGGAGCTGTTTTTT. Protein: CSAREGGVTGELFF.